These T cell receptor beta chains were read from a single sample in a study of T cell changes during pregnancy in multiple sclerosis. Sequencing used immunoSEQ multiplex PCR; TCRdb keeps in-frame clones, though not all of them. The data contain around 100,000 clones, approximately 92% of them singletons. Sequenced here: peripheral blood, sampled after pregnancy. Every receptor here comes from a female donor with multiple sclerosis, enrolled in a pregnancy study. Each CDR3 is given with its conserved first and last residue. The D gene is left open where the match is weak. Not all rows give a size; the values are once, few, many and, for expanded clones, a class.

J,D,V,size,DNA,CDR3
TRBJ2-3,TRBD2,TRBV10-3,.,TGTGCCATCAGGGAGACTAGCGGGAGTGGTGCAGATACGCAGTATTTT,CAIRETSGSGADTQYF
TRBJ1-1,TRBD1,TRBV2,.,TGTGCCAGCAGTCCCCGACAGGGAACGAACACTGAAGCTTTCTTT,CASSPRQGTNTEAFF
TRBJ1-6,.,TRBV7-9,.,TGTGCCAGCAGCTTAGAGAGGGGGGGTTCACCCCTCCACTTT,CASSLERGGSPLHF
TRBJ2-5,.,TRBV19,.,TGTGCCAGTAAGGGCAGGGTCCAAGAGACCCAGTACTTC,CASKGRVQETQYF
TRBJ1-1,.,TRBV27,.,TGTGCCAGCTGGGGACTCCCAACTGAAGCTTTCTTT,CASWGLPTEAFF
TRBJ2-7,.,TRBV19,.,TGTGCCAGTAGTGACAGGTTTTACGAGCAGTACTTC,CASSDRFYEQYF
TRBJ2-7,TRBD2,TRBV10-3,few,TGTGCCATCTCCGATAGGGTAGCGGGAGCGCCTGGGTACTTC,CAISDRVAGAPGYF
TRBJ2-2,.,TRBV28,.,TGTGCCAGCAGTCCAGGATACAACACCGGGGAGCTGTTTTTT,CASSPGYNTGELFF
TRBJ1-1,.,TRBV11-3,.,TGTGCCAGCAGCTTAGAAACGGCAGGGAAGGGAGCTTTCTTT,CASSLETAGKGAFF
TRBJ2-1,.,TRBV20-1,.,TGCAGTGCTAGGGGCTGGAATGAGCAGTTCTTC,CSARGWNEQFF
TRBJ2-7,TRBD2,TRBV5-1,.,TGCGCCAGCAGCTTGGGAAGACTAGCGGGAGGGACTTACGAGCAGTACTTC,CASSLGRLAGGTYEQYF
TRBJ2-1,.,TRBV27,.,TGTGCCAGCTCCCTAGCGCCAACCTACAATGAGCAGTTCTTC,CASSLAPTYNEQFF
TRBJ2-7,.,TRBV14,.,TGTGCCAGCAGCCCCCAGGGGCTGTACGAGCAGTACTTC,CASSPQGLYEQYF
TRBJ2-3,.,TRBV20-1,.,TGCAGTGCTGCAGCGGCAGATACGCAGTATTTT,CSAAAADTQYF
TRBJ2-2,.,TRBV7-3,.,TGTGCCAGCTCCCGGGGTCCGAACACCGGGGAGCTGTTTTTT,CASSRGPNTGELFF
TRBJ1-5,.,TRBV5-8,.,TGTGCCAGCAGCTTGGGGAGGTCCAATCAGCCCCAGCATTTT,CASSLGRSNQPQHF
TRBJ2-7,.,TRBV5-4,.,TGTGCCAGCAGCTTGGTAGGCGGGGCTACATACGAGCAGTACTTC,CASSLVGGATYEQYF
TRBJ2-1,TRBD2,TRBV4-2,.,TGTGCCAGCAGCCAATTTGCCGGGAGGGCCAATGAGCAGTTCTTC,CASSQFAGRANEQFF
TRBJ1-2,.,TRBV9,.,TGTGCCAGCAGCGCCAGGACAGTAAACCCCCTTGGCTACACCTTC,CASSARTVNPLGYTF
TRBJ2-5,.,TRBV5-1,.,TGCGCCAGCAGCCCGGGGTCAGTTGGTTCGGAGACCCAGTACTTC,CASSPGSVGSETQYF
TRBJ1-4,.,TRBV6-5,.,TGTGCCAGCAGGGAAACAGGGACCACTAATGAAAAACTGTTTTTT,CASRETGTTNEKLFF
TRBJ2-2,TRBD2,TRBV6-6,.,TGTGCCAGCACCCAACGGGGGGACACCGGGGAGCTGTTTTTT,CASTQRGDTGELFF
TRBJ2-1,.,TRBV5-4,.,TGTGCCAGCAGCCATACTAGCCGCCGCGAGCAGTTCTTC,CASSHTSRREQFF
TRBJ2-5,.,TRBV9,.,TGTGCCAGCGGAGGAGGTCCGCGGGAGACCCAGTACTTC,CASGGGPRETQYF
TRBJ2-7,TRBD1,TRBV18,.,TGTGCCAGCTCTGGACAGGGGTGGGTGAACGAGCAGTACTTC,CASSGQGWVNEQYF
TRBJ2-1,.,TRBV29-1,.,TGCAGCGTAGCTACAGGGTCGGTTGAGCAGTTCTTC,CSVATGSVEQFF
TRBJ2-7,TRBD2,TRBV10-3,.,TGTGCCATCAGCGGAGCTGGTCGGGGGGGGTACGAGCAGTACTTC,CAISGAGRGGYEQYF
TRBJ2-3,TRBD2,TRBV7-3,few,TGTGCCAGCAGCCCTATCGGGGTAGCGGGGTCTACAGATACGCAGTATTTT,CASSPIGVAGSTDTQYF
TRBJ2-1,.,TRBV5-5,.,TGTGCCAGCAGTATTAATTGGGAGGTCGATGAGCAGTTCTTC,CASSINWEVDEQFF
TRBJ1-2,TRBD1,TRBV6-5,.,TGTGCCAGCAGTCCCGGGACAGGGCCCTTCTATGGCTACACCTTC,CASSPGTGPFYGYTF
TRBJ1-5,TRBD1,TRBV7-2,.,TGTGCCAGCAGCCTCGACAGGGGGCGACAGCCCCAGCATTTT,CASSLDRGRQPQHF
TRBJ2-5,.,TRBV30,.,TGTGCCTGGAGTTCGGAGGCGGAGACCCAGTACTTC,CAWSSEAETQYF
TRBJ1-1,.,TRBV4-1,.,TGCGCCAGCAGCCAAGATGGTTGGGGGGGGCGCACTGAAGCTTTCTTT,CASSQDGWGGRTEAFF
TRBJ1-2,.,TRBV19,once,TGTGCCAGTACCCATGTTGGGGGCGCCTATGGCTACACCTTC,CASTHVGGAYGYTF
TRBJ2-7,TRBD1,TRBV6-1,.,TGTGCCAGCAGAGTGACCCGGGACAGGGGCTACGAGCAGTACTTC,CASRVTRDRGYEQYF
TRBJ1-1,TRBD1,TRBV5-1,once,TGCGCCAGCAGCACCGGGACAGGCAAAGGCCGGGAAGCTTTCTTT,CASSTGTGKGREAFF
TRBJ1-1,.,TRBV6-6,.,TGTGCCAGCAGTACCACAGGTAGGAACACTGAAGCTTTCTTT,CASSTTGRNTEAFF
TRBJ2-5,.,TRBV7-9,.,TGTGCCAGCAGCTTATCCCCAGCAGGAGAGACCCAGTACTTC,CASSLSPAGETQYF
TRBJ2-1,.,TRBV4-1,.,TGCGCCAGCAGCCAAGGGGGAGCATTCGCCTACAATGAGCAGTTCTTC,CASSQGGAFAYNEQFF
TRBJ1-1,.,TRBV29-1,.,TGCAGCGTTGAAACAGGGTGGAACACTGAAGCTTTCTTT,CSVETGWNTEAFF
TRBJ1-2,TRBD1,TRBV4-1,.,TGCGCCAGCAGCCGGGACAGGGACTATGGCTACACCTTC,CASSRDRDYGYTF